This TCR beta chain was profiled in a study of T cell repertoires in cytomegalovirus infection. Overall study: Both recently identified HLA-C-restricted and well-studied HLA-B-restricted CMV epitopes were used in the study.

Germline V lookup: CDR1 SGHRS, CDR2 YFSETQ. Trimming removed 0 bases from V and 11 bases from J; junction bases left unmatched: 11. The CDR3 is 15 residues long. TCRdb recomputed calls from the reads with MiXCR, one row per CDR3 protein. This table holds about 920,000 distinct CDR3 sequences, roughly 30% found once. With regard to this clonotype: Its antigen is not known.

Findings and limits, study-wide: Within the response measured ex vivo, HLA-C-restricted CMV-specific TCR beta clonotypes were dominant.

Sequences were derived from cultured CD8+ T cells from PBMCs, sampled from culture after CMV antigen stimulation. The sequence was collected from a human donor in good health (CMV status not recorded). Some clones in this sample may be carry-over from other donors' samples. The chain uses TRBV5-1 and TRBJ2-1; 7 bases fit TRBD2. The CDR3 DNA follows: TGCGCCAGCAGCTTGGACGGGGGGTCGAGAGATAAGCAGTTCTTC. This gives the protein CASSLDGGSRDKQFF.